This T cell receptor beta chain was identified during a study of blood T cell repertoires in COVID-19. At the level of the study: T cells, B-cell-depleted T cells, or PBMCs supplied cDNA or gDNA.

Those enrolled, adults aged roughly 18 to 95 years, came from 25 or so US areas. Germline V gene data show CDR1 as SGHTA and CDR2 as FQGTGA. CDR3 size: 13 residues. V was trimmed by 4 bases and J by 3 bases, leaving 6 bases between them. Source study methods: Scientists estimated how many nucleated cells there were by amplifying reference gene primers. Only in-frame clones appear in the TCRdb table, and some are missing; sequencing was by immunoSEQ multiplex PCR. For V, J and clone size, that table is used; D and trimming come from the DNA. Here the sample spans over 250,000 clones, more than 80% being singletons.

The chain combines TRBV7-3 with TRBJ2-2, with D hard to call. This receptor was taken from a woman aged 25 to 45 who had recovered from COVID-19. Specimen: PBMCs or T cells enriched from blood (not recorded which). The CDR3 loop reads CASSSQYTGELFF. As DNA, the CDR3 is TGTGCCAGCAGCTCACAGTACACCGGGGAGCTGTTTTTT.